These 19 T cell receptor beta chains originate from one sample sequenced in a study of T cells after somatic rescue of genetic block. The method was immunoSEQ multiplex PCR; TCRdb's version includes in-frame clones alone and lacks a portion of them. The sample has about 88,000 clones, just under 90% seen once. Sequenced sample: peripheral blood mononuclear cells (PBMCs). Every receptor here comes from a woman under 30.

This clone was recorded once. The chain recombines TRBV6-6 with TRBJ2-1; 8 positions agree with TRBD2. Looked up from germline, CDR1 is MNHNY and CDR2 is SVGAGI (reference sequence). The CDR3 has 13 amino acids. The V gene end was trimmed by 8 bases and the J gene end by 4 bases; junction bases not matched to a gene: 4. CDR3 DNA: TGTGCCAGCCGAGCGGGGGTTTACAATGAGCAGTTCTTC. Encoded protein: CASRAGVYNEQFF.

The chain has TRBV7-9 and TRBJ1-5; 8 bases line up with TRBD1. The junction had 3 bases not matched to a gene; V was cut back by 1 base and J by 4 bases. In germline, CDR1 is SEHNR, CDR2 FQNEAQ (reference sequence). This CDR3 comprises 15 residues. The CDR3 sequence: CASSLVGTGNQPQHF. The CDR3 nucleotides read TGTGCCAGCAGCTTAGTCGGGACAGGTAATCAGCCCCAGCATTTT. The complete variable domain, with remaining parts taken from reference TRBV7-9 and TRBJ1-5, reads DTGVSQNPRHKITKRGQNVTFRCDPISEHNRLYWYRQTLGQGPEFLTYFQNEAQLEKSRLLSDRFSAERPKGSFSTLEIQRTEQGDSAMYLCASSLVGTGNQPQHFGDGTRLSIL.

The rearrangement joins TRBV28 to TRBJ2-5; 14 nucleotides agree with TRBD2. The CDR3 runs to 14 residues. Germline V lookup: CDR1 MDHEN, CDR2 SYDVKM. V lost 2 bases and J lost 7; bases outside the gene matches: 0. The CDR3 here is CASSLGTSGGTQYF. CDR3 nucleotides: TGTGCCAGCAGTTTAGGGACTAGCGGGGGGACCCAGTACTTC.

This sequence joins TRBV7-9 and TRBJ1-3; TRBD1 might be the D (5 bases). Germline V gene sequence: CDR1 SEHNR, CDR2 FQNEAQ (reference sequence). The CDR3 is 18 residues long. Trimming pared 0 bases from V and 3 bases from J, leaving 18 bases between. CDR3 sequence (DNA): TGTGCCAGCAGCTTAGCGGTGGGCAGGGTATCGGGTGGAAACACCATATATTTT. Protein product: CASSLAVGRVSGGNTIYF.

The J gene is TRBJ1-1, the V gene TRBV25-1, with D possibly matching TRBD1 (6 bases). Germline lookup yields CDR1 MGHDK and CDR2 SYGVNS. This CDR3 comprises 15 residues. V was trimmed by 3 bases and J by 3 bases, leaving 14 bases between them. The CDR3 nucleotides read TGTGCCAGCAGTGACAGGGGCAGGGTTCACACTGAAGCTTTCTTT. Its translation: CASSDRGRVHTEAFF.

This clone was found a few times. The V and J genes are TRBV5-1 and TRBJ1-1, with D uncertain. The germline CDR1 and CDR2 sequences are SGHRS and YFSETQ. V gave up 4 bases and J gave up 0 bases, with 7 bases separating them. The CDR3 covers 13 residues. The CDR3 reads CASSQTVNTEAFF. As DNA, the CDR3 is TGCGCCAGCAGCCAAACAGTGAACACTGAAGCTTTCTTT.

Only one count was recorded for this clone. The V gene is TRBV11-3, the J gene TRBJ1-2; no firm D call. In germline, CDR1 is SGHNT, CDR2 YENEEA. Trimming took off 4 bases at V and 4 bases at J, with 13 bases between the two ends. CDR3 size: 14 residues. The CDR3 nucleotides are TGTGCCAGCAGCTCAGGTTCCGTAGGCTATGGCTACACCTTC. Protein sequence: CASSSGSVGYGYTF.

This rearrangement joins TRBV11-3 to TRBJ2-2, with 7 nucleotides matching TRBD1. The V gene's germline CDR1 is SGHNT and CDR2 YENEEA. V dropped 4 bases and J dropped 3; count of bases not matched to a gene: 2. CDR3 size: 14 residues. In nucleotides, the CDR3 is TGTGCCAGCAGCTCGACAGGGTACACCGGGGAGCTGTTTTTT. This gives the protein CASSSTGYTGELFF. The full variable domain, rest sourced from reference TRBV11-3 and TRBJ2-2, is EAGVVQSPRYKIIEKKQPVAFWCNPISGHNTLYWYLQNLGQGPELLIRYENEEAVDDSQLPKDRFSAERLKGVDSTLKIQPAELGDSAVYLCASSSTGYTGELFFGEGSRLTVL.

This chain connects TRBV19 to TRBJ1-1; D remains ambiguous. Between the trimmed V and J ends, which lost 4 bases and 2 bases, there was a span of 8 bases. Germline CDR1 LNHDA, CDR2 SQIVND (reference sequence). The CDR3 covers 13 residues. The CDR3 region is CASSRMRNTEAFF. Written as DNA, the CDR3 is TGTGCCAGTAGTAGAATGCGCAACACTGAAGCTTTCTTT. Filled out from reference TRBV19 and TRBJ1-1, the complete variable domain reads DGGITQSPKYLFRKEGQNVTLSCEQNLNHDAMYWYRQDPGQGLRLIYYSQIVNDFQKGDIAEGYSVSREKKESFPLTVTSAQKNPTAFYLCASSRMRNTEAFFGQGTRLTVV.

The chain couples TRBV19 to TRBJ1-2; a weak D match, TRBD1 (5 bases). Germline V lookup: CDR1 LNHDA, CDR2 SQIVND (reference sequence). V lost 7 bases to trimming and J lost 4 bases, with 13 bases between them. The CDR3 spans 13 residues. In DNA, the CDR3 is TGTGCCAGTATGACGGGGCCCGCCTATGGCTACACCTTC. The encoded protein is CASMTGPAYGYTF.

This clone is a singleton in its sample. The chain links TRBV6-4 to TRBJ2-1, with 12 positions matching TRBD2. The CDR3 consists of 16 residues. Germline CDR1 reads MRHNA; CDR2 reads SNTAGT. V lost 6 bases and J lost 3; bases outside the gene matches: 6. The CDR3 reads CASSTLAGGLYNEQFF. CDR3 DNA: TGTGCCAGCAGCACTCTAGCGGGAGGGCTCTACAATGAGCAGTTCTTC.

The gene calls are TRBV29-1 and TRBJ1-1; weak D call: TRBD1 (5 bases). The length of the CDR3 is 13 residues. Germline V gene lookup returns CDR1 SQVTM and CDR2 ANQGSEA. Trimming stripped 8 bases from V and 1 base from J, with 14 bases between. CDR3 coding DNA: TGCAGCACCGCGGTCAGGGCGAACACTGAAGCTTTCTTT. It yields the protein CSTAVRANTEAFF.

The chain has TRBV9 and TRBJ2-3; 12 bases align to TRBD2. Germline V gene data show CDR1 as SGDLS and CDR2 as YYNGEE. Trimming cost V 5 bases and J 6 bases; bases outside gene matches: 4. The CDR3 runs to 14 residues. CDR3 region: CASRVGTSGDTQYF. The DNA for the CDR3 is TGTGCCAGCAGAGTTGGGACTAGCGGGGATACGCAGTATTTT.

V gene TRBV7-9 combines with J gene TRBJ1-5; the D gene is possibly TRBD1 (5 bases). V was shortened by 6 bases and J by 0 bases, with 12 bases between the two germline ends. This CDR3 has 15 residues. Germline assignment: CDR1 SEHNR and CDR2 FQNEAQ (reference sequence). The CDR3 DNA is TGTGCCAGCAGTACGGGACTGCCTAGCAATCAGCCCCAGCATTTT. This encodes CASSTGLPSNQPQHF.

This clone was detected once. This chain links TRBV7-8 with TRBJ2-3; no reliable D call. The V end lost 5 bases, the J end lost 2 bases, and 5 bases lay between the germline ends. The germline CDR1 and CDR2 sequences are SGHVS and FQNEAQ. The CDR3 contains 12 residues. The chain's CDR3 is CASSPYTDTQYF. CDR3 nucleotides: TGTGCCAGCAGCCCCTACACAGATACGCAGTATTTT.

The V gene is TRBV5-1, the J gene TRBJ2-1; D call uncertain. There are 12 residues in the CDR3. The V end lost 4 bases, the J end lost 8 bases, and 10 bases lay between the germline ends. Germline V gene lookup returns CDR1 SGHRS and CDR2 YFSETQ. The CDR3 sequence is CASSEYFYEQFF. The CDR3 DNA reads TGCGCCAGCAGCGAATACTTCTATGAGCAGTTCTTC.

The rearrangement links TRBV6-4 to TRBJ2-1; 9 bases match TRBD1. This CDR3 contains 14 residues. The germline CDR1 and CDR2 sequences are MRHNA and SNTAGT. Trimming cost V 2 bases and J 8 bases; bases outside gene matches: 4. The CDR3 nucleotides are TGTGCCAGCAGTGACGGGACAGGGAGTGATGAGCAGTTCTTC. Protein product: CASSDGTGSDEQFF.

The chain links TRBV19 to TRBJ1-2; D is unresolved. The ends were cut back, 6 bases at V and 8 bases at J, with 22 bases in the middle. This CDR3 region has 15 residues. Germline loops: CDR1 LNHDA, CDR2 SQIVND (reference sequence). The CDR3 region is CASRVDRSIRGGYTF. The CDR3 DNA sequence: TGTGCCAGTAGAGTAGATAGGTCGATACGAGGGGGCTACACCTTC.

The V and J genes are TRBV5-1 and TRBJ2-3; D uncertain. Trimming pared 0 bases from V and 1 base from J, leaving 6 bases between. CDR3 length: 14 residues. Germline V gene data show CDR1 as SGHRS and CDR2 as YFSETQ. CDR3 protein: CASSLDGRTDTQYF. The CDR3, as DNA: TGCGCCAGCAGCTTGGACGGCCGCACAGATACGCAGTATTTT.